Sequencing of this T cell receptor (beta chain) was carried out in a study of T cells in localized non-small cell lung cancer. V was pared by 4 bases and J by 0 bases, with 7 bases between. The CDR3 has 15 amino acids. From germline, CDR1 is MNHEY and CDR2 SVGAGI. Overall study results and limits: Appearing in adjacent lung were a median roughly 60 of the top 100 tumor clones. Tumor showed lower T cell clonality than uninvolved adjacent lung, where it was highest. The study linked higher blood T cell density to longer overall survival. Heterogeneity remains possible, as sequencing covered one tumor region only.

TCRdb keeps only in-frame clones here, not all; method: immunoSEQ multiplex PCR. The sample has more than 45,000 clones, approximately 90% seen once. On this clone: Its antigen is undetermined.

Source: peripheral blood, taken before any cancer treatment. The receptor was derived from a male donor aged 60 or older with stage III squamous cell lung carcinoma. The J gene is TRBJ1-6, the V gene TRBV6-5; no clear D gene. Here the CDR3 reads CASSSINSYNSPLHF. The DNA of the CDR3 is TGTGCCAGCAGTTCGATAAACTCCTATAATTCACCCCTCCACTTT.